The sequence of this T cell receptor (beta chain) was determined in a study of blood T cell repertoires in COVID-19. Overall study context: T cells, B-cell-depleted T cells, or PBMCs provided the cDNA or gDNA that served as material.

Clones were read by immunoSEQ multiplex PCR, and TCRdb kept only the in-frame ones, dropping some. This sample has around 150,000 clones, with around four fifths found just once. The trim removed 3 bases at V and 7 bases at J, leaving 14 bases unmatched. The CDR3 spans 16 residues. Germline values: CDR1 SGHRS, CDR2 YFSETQ. The material sequenced was peripheral blood. This chain links TRBV5-1 with TRBJ2-5, with 8 bases matching TRBD1. The sequence came from a woman at least 80 years old with acute or convalescent COVID-19. DNA of the CDR3: TGCGCCAGCAGCTCGAGAGTAGACAGGGGCGACGTGACCCAGTACTTC. It specifies CASSSRVDRGDVTQYF.